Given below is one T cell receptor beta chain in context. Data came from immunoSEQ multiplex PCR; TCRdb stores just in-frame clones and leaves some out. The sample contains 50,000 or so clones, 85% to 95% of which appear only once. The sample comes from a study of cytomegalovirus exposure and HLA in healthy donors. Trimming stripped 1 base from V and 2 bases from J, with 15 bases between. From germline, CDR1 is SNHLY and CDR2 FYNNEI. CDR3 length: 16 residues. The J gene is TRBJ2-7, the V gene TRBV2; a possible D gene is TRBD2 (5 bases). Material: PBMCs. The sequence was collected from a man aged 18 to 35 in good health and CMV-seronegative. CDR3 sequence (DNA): TGTGCCAGCAGTGAAGAAGGGCAGAGGGTTGCCTACGAGCAGTACTTC. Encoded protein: CASSEEGQRVAYEQYF. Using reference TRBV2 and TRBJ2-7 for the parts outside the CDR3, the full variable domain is EPEVTQTPSHQVTQMGQEVILRCVPISNHLYFYWYRQILGQKVEFLVSFYNNEISEKSEIFDDQFSVERPDGSNFTLKIRSTKLEDSAMYFCASSEEGQRVAYEQYFGPGTRLTVT.